This T cell receptor (beta chain) comes out of a study of blood T cells in healthy people across ages. Whole-study context: Per two T cells, template switching captured roughly one barcoded beta molecule.

Points from the study as a whole: Naive CD4+ cell counts and diversity both ran higher in long-lived than in aged donors. Donor CMV infection status was unknown, possibly confounding age-related changes in expanded clonotypes.

Details on this clonotype: Its specificity is unknown.

Combining a sample-barcoded 5' primer with a J-beta primer mix, a second PCR ran for 7 to 11 cycles. Paired-end reads containing CDR3 totaled no fewer than 2.5 million for each sample. MiXCR was run by TCRdb on the 5' RACE reads, yielding one entry per CDR3 protein. Of about 1.1 million distinct CDR3 sequences listed, roughly two fifths are singletons. Sequenced material: blood. This receptor was taken from a man aged 18-30 years in good health.

The CDR3 nucleotides read TGTGCCAGCAGCGAGCCTTCCCGAGGGGGGGAATATGGCTACACCTTC. Translation gives CASSEPSRGGEYGYTF. J is TRBJ1-2 and V is TRBV9; possible D gene TRBD1, 6 bases. The CDR3 has 16 residues. From germline, CDR1 is SGDLS and CDR2 YYNGEE. The V gene lost 3 bases and the J gene lost 5 bases, with 20 bases spanning the gap.